The sequence of this T cell receptor (beta chain) was determined in a study of human T cells and chemical hapten exposure. Individual cDNA molecules received unique molecular identifiers in the library. TCRdb itself ran the RACE reads through MiXCR, one entry per CDR3 protein. This sample carries 100,000 or so distinct CDR3 sequences, about 34% of them seen once, and the ten largest clones take roughly 2.5%. Indicated time point: patch test 3, about 24 weeks after DPC sensitization. The treatment was: therapeutic diphenylcyclopropenone sensitization with weekly scalp DPC. CDR3 length: 13 residues. V dropped 5 bases and J dropped 3; count of bases not matched to a gene: 4. The germline gives CDR1 SGHRS, CDR2 YFSETQ.

The sample here was whole blood, taken in connection with sensitization to the hapten diphenylcyclopropenone (DPC). The V and J genes are TRBV5-1 and TRBJ1-1; TRBD1 agrees at 7 bases. This TCR derives from a man aged 35-49 years with alopecia areata. Some clones in this sample may be carry-over from other donors' samples. Here the CDR3 reads CASRDRRDTEAFF. The CDR3 nucleotides are TGCGCCAGCAGGGACAGGAGGGACACTGAAGCTTTCTTT.